This paragraph covers one T cell receptor (beta chain) sequence. The data were obtained in a study of Graves' ophthalmopathy and Graves' hyperthyroidism. Study as a whole: There was a collection of peripheral blood at initial diagnosis, before any treatment.

The ends were cut back, 0 bases at V and 8 bases at J, with 17 bases in the middle. The CDR3 runs to 16 residues. Germline V gives CDR1 DFQATT, CDR2 SNEGSKA (reference sequence). From RNA, the CDR3 regions of TCR beta chains were amplified and sequenced. HTBI primers were used in a first-round RT-PCR, which preceded a second-round multiplex PCR. TCRdb analysed the multiplex PCR reads with MiXCR anew, one entry per CDR3 protein. The data hold about 410,000 distinct CDR3 sequences, with around 19% observed a single time. The gene calls are TRBV20-1 and TRBJ1-6; weak D call: TRBD1 (6 bases). This receptor was taken from a woman aged 18-29 years with Graves' ophthalmopathy. The specimen was peripheral blood. The CDR3 nucleotides read TGCAGTGCTAGAGACGGAAGGGGGGATTTGCATTCACCCCTCCACTTT. This sequence encodes CSARDGRGDLHSPLHF.